The 21 T cell receptor beta chains listed next were all sequenced from one sample in a study of T cells in Graves' hyperthyroidism and ophthalmopathy. What was amplified from RNA transcripts were TCR beta CDR3 regions. HTBI primers were employed in a first-round RT-PCR of the TCR CDR3. TCRdb reprocessed the multiplex PCR reads via MiXCR and lists one record per CDR3 protein. The data hold 310,000 or so distinct CDR3 sequences, with 15% to 20% observed a single time. The specimen was blood. These receptors were taken from a woman in her sixties with Graves' ophthalmopathy.

This clonotype turned up a few times. This chain uses TRBV9 with TRBJ2-1, with D unresolved. Germline CDR1 is SGDLS and CDR2 is YYNGEE. The CDR3 is 14 residues long. Deletions cut 0 bases from V and 4 bases from J, with 8 bases between. Here the CDR3 reads CASSVASAYNEQFF. In DNA form, the CDR3 reads TGTGCCAGCAGCGTAGCTAGTGCTTACAATGAGCAGTTCTTC.

This clonotype was counted at least ten times. The chain recombines TRBV29-1 with TRBJ2-3; 10 bases match TRBD2. CDR1 and CDR2 from the germline V gene are SQVTM and ANQGSEA. The V segment lost 6 bases and the J segment 3 bases; nucleotides outside the gene matches: 9. CDR3 length equals 15 residues. The CDR3 loop reads CSVNIAGGRTDTQYF. CDR3 DNA sequence: TGCAGCGTCAACATAGCGGGAGGAAGGACAGATACGCAGTATTTT.

The chain couples TRBV6-1 to TRBJ1-6; no definite D call. There are 17 residues in the CDR3. V lost 4 bases, J lost 9 bases, and 22 bases lay in between. Germline lookup yields CDR1 MNHNS and CDR2 SASEGT. Here the CDR3 DNA reads TGTGCCAGCAGTGTACTTTACCGGGCCGACGAGGGTTCACCCCTCCACTTT. It is translated as CASSVLYRADEGSPLHF.

This clonotype was counted ten times or more. The V call is TRBV29-1, the J call TRBJ2-1; no definite D call. Germline V gives CDR1 SQVTM, CDR2 ANQGSEA. This CDR3 has 13 amino acids. The V end lost 6 bases, the J end lost 0 bases, and 9 bases lay between the germline ends. CDR3 amino acids: CSVRPSSYNEQFF. Written as DNA, the CDR3 is TGCAGCGTGCGCCCCAGCTCCTACAATGAGCAGTTCTTC.

This clonotype was counted ten times or more. The chain uses TRBV20-1 and TRBJ2-1, with D maybe TRBD1 (5 bases). The V and J ends lost 3 bases and 0 bases respectively, with 15 bases between them. Germline V lookup: CDR1 DFQATT, CDR2 SNEGSKA (reference sequence). The CDR3 is 16 residues long. In DNA form, the CDR3 reads TGCAGTGCTAGGGTTAGGGGCGCGAGCTCCTACAATGAGCAGTTCTTC. It specifies CSARVRGASSYNEQFF.

This clonotype was counted many times. The chain couples TRBV7-9 to TRBJ2-3; 7 positions agree with TRBD1. Germline V CDR1 and CDR2: SEHNR, FQNEAQ (reference sequence). V gave up 11 bases and J gave up 2 bases; unmatched junction bases: 7. The CDR3 sequence is 13 residues long. Written as DNA, the CDR3 is TGTGCCCACTCGGGACAGCCCACAGATACGCAGTATTTT. This codes for CAHSGQPTDTQYF. Combining the CDR3 with reference TRBV7-9 and TRBJ2-3 gives the whole variable domain DTGVSQNPRHKITKRGQNVTFRCDPISEHNRLYWYRQTLGQGPEFLTYFQNEAQLEKSRLLSDRFSAERPKGSFSTLEIQRTEQGDSAMYLCAHSGQPTDTQYFGPGTRLTVL.

This clonotype was recorded at least ten times. The CDR3 DNA follows: TGTGCCAGCACTTCGACAGCAAGCCCTGGCTACACCTTC. Its protein is CASTSTASPGYTF. J is TRBJ1-2 and V is TRBV12-3 or TRBV12-4; TRBD1 might be the D (5 bases). The CDR3 covers 13 residues. Trimming took off 7 bases at V and 7 bases at J, with 16 bases between the two ends.

There are many counts of this clonotype. V is TRBV7-3 and J is TRBJ2-5; a weak D match, TRBD1 (5 bases). CDR3 length equals 13 residues. Germline V gene lookup returns CDR1 SGHTA and CDR2 FQGTGA. Trimming left V 1 base short and J 5 bases short, with 8 bases between. The CDR3 bases are TGTGCCAGCAGCTTAAGACAGCTGGAGACCCAGTACTTC. Amino acids: CASSLRQLETQYF.

This clonotype was counted at least ten times. The chain links TRBV6-1 to TRBJ1-2; 8 nucleotides align to TRBD1. This CDR3 comprises 13 residues. The germline V gene has CDR1 MNHNS and CDR2 SASEGT. V gave up 7 bases and J gave up 4 bases; unmatched junction bases: 5. For the CDR3, the DNA is TGTGCCAGCACGACAGGGGCCTTCTATGGCTACACCTTC. It codes for CASTTGAFYGYTF.

This clonotype was found a few times. The CDR3 protein is CSALPGVSGEQFF. CDR3 coding DNA: TGCAGTGCCCTGCCCGGCGTGTCCGGTGAGCAGTTCTTC. The V gene is TRBV20-1, the J gene TRBJ2-1, with D unclear. The CDR3 length is 13 residues. V lost 6 bases to trimming and J lost 9 bases, with 18 bases between them. Germline V lookup: CDR1 DFQATT, CDR2 SNEGSKA (reference sequence).

In this sample, this clonotype turned up many times. The chain carries TRBV7-8 and TRBJ2-1; TRBD2 matches at 8 bases. This CDR3 is built from 16 residues. J lost 9 bases, V lost 4 bases, and 14 bases had no gene match. The V gene's germline CDR1 is SGHVS and CDR2 FQNEAQ. This chain's CDR3 is CASSYTGAGAVGEQFF. The CDR3 region has the DNA TGTGCCAGCAGCTACACTGGAGCGGGGGCGGTGGGTGAGCAGTTCTTC.

This clonotype was picked up many times. V is TRBV10-3 and J is TRBJ2-6, with 9 bases matching TRBD1. Germline CDR1 reads ENHRY; CDR2 reads SYGVKD. V trimming: 3 bases; J trimming: 0 bases; junction bases outside the gene matches: 12. This CDR3 spans 20 amino acids. DNA of the CDR3: TGTGCCATCAGTGACCCGGACTACAGGGGGCGGATCTCTGGGGCCAACGTCCTGACTTTC. This translates into CAISDPDYRGRISGANVLTF.

The chain recombines TRBV28 with TRBJ2-1, with 14 nucleotides matching TRBD2. From germline, CDR1 is MDHEN and CDR2 SYDVKM. Germline trimming cut 8 bases from V and 0 bases from J; bases unmatched to any gene: 9. The CDR3 length is 18 residues. In DNA form, the CDR3 reads TGTGCCAGCCATCACCGACTAGCGGGAGGGGTCTCCTACAATGAGCAGTTCTTC. Translated, it gives CASHHRLAGGVSYNEQFF. Looking up the rest from reference TRBV28 and TRBJ2-1 gives the full variable domain: DVKVTQSSRYLVKRTGEKVFLECVQDMDHENMFWYRQDPGLGLRLIYFSYDVKMKEKGDIPEGYSVSREKKERFSLILESASTNQTSMYLCASHHRLAGGVSYNEQFFGPGTRLTVL.

The chain employs TRBV6-5 and TRBJ1-5; unclear D gene. Looked up from germline, CDR1 is MNHEY and CDR2 is SVGAGI. V was trimmed by 1 base and J by 0 bases, leaving 13 bases between them. The CDR3 length is 17 residues. CDR3 bases: TGTGCCAGCAGTTACTTCGCAAACCGGGATAGCAATCAGCCCCAGCATTTT. This codes for CASSYFANRDSNQPQHF.

At least ten counts were recorded for this clonotype. The chain combines TRBV6-2 or TRBV6-3 with TRBJ2-7; 12 nucleotides line up with TRBD2. CDR1 and CDR2 (germline): MNHEY, SVGEGT. CDR3 length: 17 amino acids. Losses at the gene ends were 2 bases for V and 6 bases for J; bases not matched to a gene: 11. In DNA form, the CDR3 reads TGTGCCAGCAGTTACACCCTACTAGCGGGGGGTAAAAGCGAGCAGTACTTC. Translated, it gives CASSYTLLAGGKSEQYF.

V is TRBV6-1 and J is TRBJ2-1; TRBD2 matches at 10 bases. After removal of 5 bases from V and 8 bases from J, the junction contained 12 bases not matched to a gene. The CDR3 has 16 residues. Germline assignment: CDR1 MNHNS and CDR2 SASEGT. CDR3 sequence (DNA): TGTGCCAGCAGTCCTGTCCCCCCTAGCGGGAGCGATGAGCAGTTCTTC. Translated: CASSPVPPSGSDEQFF.

This clonotype has a count of ten or more. The chain is built from TRBV7-9 and TRBJ2-3; TRBD2 agrees at 12 bases. V shed 6 bases and J 4 bases; nucleotides not matched to a gene: 5. This CDR3 region has 15 residues. Germline CDR1 is SEHNR and CDR2 is FQNEAQ (reference sequence). CDR3 sequence reads: CASRTSGRAADTQYF. CDR3 in DNA: TGTGCCAGCAGGACTAGCGGGAGAGCAGCAGATACGCAGTATTTT.

This clonotype appeared many times. The chain combines TRBV24-1 with TRBJ2-7; 11 bases map to TRBD1. Trimming removed 4 bases from V and 2 bases from J; junction bases left unmatched: 0. The CDR3 covers 14 residues. CDR1 is KGHDR, CDR2 SFDVKD, per germline. CDR3 in amino acids: CATSEGQGAYEQYF. The CDR3 DNA follows: TGTGCCACCAGTGAGGGACAGGGGGCCTACGAGCAGTACTTC.

The rearrangement joins TRBV19 to TRBJ1-1; no reliable D call. The CDR3 length is 13 residues. The germline V gene has CDR1 LNHDA and CDR2 SQIVND (reference sequence). Between the trimmed V and J ends, which lost 3 bases and 3 bases, there was a span of 8 bases. The CDR3 sequence: CASSIPGHTEAFF. In DNA, the CDR3 is TGTGCCAGTAGTATCCCCGGGCACACTGAAGCTTTCTTT.

This clonotype was counted at least ten times. V gene TRBV10-3 combines with J gene TRBJ2-3, with 12 positions matching TRBD1. The CDR3 has 14 residues. V was clipped by 7 bases and J by 5 bases; unmatched bases: 4. Germline CDR1 is ENHRY and CDR2 is SYGVKD. CDR3 protein: CAIMGQGARDTQYF. The CDR3 DNA sequence: TGTGCCATCATGGGACAGGGGGCGAGAGATACGCAGTATTTT.

This clonotype came up many times. The rearrangement uses TRBV20-1 and TRBJ2-5; 8 nucleotides line up with TRBD2. There are 11 residues in the CDR3. CDR1 is DFQATT and CDR2 is SNEGSKA in the germline V gene (reference sequence). CDR3 protein: CSGRAVETQYF. The CDR3 bases are TGCAGCGGGAGGGCCGTGGAGACCCAGTACTTC.